The next 4 T cell receptor beta chains were all read from a single sample in a study of cytomegalovirus exposure and HLA in healthy donors. The PCR had 60 Vbeta and 13 Jbeta primers. Profiling relied on immunoSEQ multiplex PCR, and the TCRdb table lists in-frame clones only, not all of them. Of about 160,000 clones detected, roughly 70% appear once; the ten largest clones hold 2.8%. Sequencing was done on a sample of PBMCs. These receptor sequences come from a woman in her thirties in good health and CMV-seronegative.

This rearrangement joins TRBV15 to TRBJ1-2; tentatively, D is TRBD1 (6 bases). The germline V and J ends were trimmed by 0 bases and 4 bases, with 12 bases remaining between them. The CDR3 has 15 residues. Germline V gene lookup returns CDR1 LNHNV and CDR2 YYDKDF (reference sequence). This CDR3 reads CATSRDPDRPYGYTF. CDR3 nucleotides: TGTGCCACCAGCAGAGATCCGGACAGACCCTATGGCTACACCTTC. The full variable domain, with the rest looked up from reference TRBV15 and TRBJ1-2, is DAMVIQNPRYQVTQFGKPVTLSCSQTLNHNVMYWYQQKSSQAPKLLFHYYDKDFNNEADTPDNFQSRRPNTSFCFLDIRSPGLGDTAMYLCATSRDPDRPYGYTFGSGTRLTVV.

This chain links TRBV28 with TRBJ2-1; TRBD2 matches at 8 bases. There are 15 residues in the CDR3. Germline V gives CDR1 MDHEN, CDR2 SYDVKM. V lost 5 bases, J lost 1 base, and 4 bases stayed unmatched. Here the CDR3 DNA reads TGTGCCAGCAGTCTAACTAGCGGTTCCTACAATGAGCAGTTCTTC. Its translation is CASSLTSGSYNEQFF.

This sequence joins TRBV5-8 and TRBJ2-7; 7 nucleotides match TRBD2. This CDR3 contains 14 residues. In germline, CDR1 is SGHTS, CDR2 YDEGEE. V lost 2 bases, J lost 2 bases, and 4 bases stayed unmatched. The chain's CDR3 is CASSFGGRAYEQYF. In DNA form, the CDR3 reads TGTGCCAGCAGCTTTGGGGGGAGGGCCTACGAGCAGTACTTC.

The J gene is TRBJ2-5, the V gene TRBV10-3, with 8 bases identical to TRBD1. CDR3 length equals 12 residues. CDR1 is ENHRY, CDR2 SYGVKD, per germline. V was clipped by 9 bases and J by 2 bases; unmatched bases: 2. The CDR3 protein is CAIGTGQETQYF. CDR3 nucleotide sequence: TGTGCCATTGGGACAGGACAAGAGACCCAGTACTTC.